A single sample gave rise to the 14 T cell receptor beta chains below, sequenced in a study of blood T cell repertoires in COVID-19. Sequencing used immunoSEQ multiplex PCR; TCRdb keeps in-frame clones, though not all of them. The profile shows around 250,000 clones, 70% to 90% of them singletons. Sequencing was performed on peripheral blood. The receptors come from a human donor in a cohort sampled during active COVID-19.

The rearrangement uses TRBV4-3 and TRBJ1-2; perhaps TRBD1 as D (6 bases). V lost 0 bases and J lost 1, with 21 bases in between. The CDR3 is 19 residues long. The germline gives CDR1 LGHNA, CDR2 YSLEER. CDR3 bases: TGCGCCAGCAGCCAAGAGTTCTTTCAGGGGCCTGAGATTAACTATGGCTACACCTTC. Its translation: CASSQEFFQGPEINYGYTF.

The rearrangement joins TRBV5-1 to TRBJ2-7; 9 bases agree with TRBD1. V lost 0 bases, J lost 7 bases, and 8 bases stayed unmatched. Germline-derived CDR1 and CDR2 are SGHRS and YFSETQ. The CDR3 sequence is 15 residues long. In DNA form, the CDR3 reads TGCGCCAGCAGCTTGGAAGGGGGACAGGGTTGGGAGCAGTACTTC. It specifies CASSLEGGQGWEQYF.

This clone occurred once. Here the CDR3 reads CAISVRLADGGGEQYF. The CDR3 nucleotides are TGTGCCATCAGTGTTAGGCTAGCGGACGGGGGCGGCGAGCAGTACTTC. V and J are TRBV10-3 and TRBJ2-7, with D possibly matching TRBD2 (7 bases). CDR3 size: 16 residues. Per germline, CDR1 ENHRY and CDR2 SYGVKD. V shed 4 bases and J shed 6 bases, with 22 bases lying between them.

The genes are TRBV18 and TRBJ2-3, with TRBD1 matching over 9 bases. This CDR3 has 14 residues. CDR1 and CDR2 (germline): KGHSH, LQKENI. Trimming took 6 bases from V and 5 from J; bases not matched to a gene: 6. In DNA form, the CDR3 reads TGTGCCAGCTCCCGGGACAGGGTTCAAGATACGCAGTATTTT. As protein: CASSRDRVQDTQYF.

V gene TRBV7-2 combines with J gene TRBJ1-6; the match to TRBD1 covers 7 bases. The CDR3 spans 15 residues. J was trimmed by 7 bases and V by 0 bases; bases with no gene match: 3. The germline CDR1 and CDR2 sequences are SGHTA and FQGNSA. The DNA of the CDR3 is TGTGCCAGCAGCTTAGCTGGGGACAGAAATTCACCCCTCCACTTT. This encodes CASSLAGDRNSPLHF.

The chain couples TRBV9 to TRBJ2-7; D perhaps matches TRBD2 (7 bases). V was cut by 4 bases and J by 1 base, with 15 bases left in between. Germline CDR1 is SGDLS and CDR2 is YYNGEE. The CDR3 runs to 15 residues. CDR3 sequence (DNA): TGTGCCAGCAGCCCCCGCGGGGGCATGTCCTACGAGCAGTACTTC. Protein sequence: CASSPRGGMSYEQYF.

The V and J genes are TRBV30 and TRBJ1-1; the D is unclear. The length of the CDR3 is 11 residues. Germline loops: CDR1 GTSNPN, CDR2 SVGIG (reference sequence). V lost 4 bases to trimming and J lost 2 bases, with 5 bases between them. The CDR3 region has the DNA TGTGCCTGGACCTTCAACACTGAAGCTTTCTTT. It specifies CAWTFNTEAFF.

This clone was detected once. CDR3 sequence: CASSMLGGSNQPQHF. CDR3 DNA sequence: TGTGCCAGTAGTATGTTGGGGGGGTCTAATCAGCCCCAGCATTTT. The chain links TRBV19 to TRBJ1-5; TRBD1 is a possible D gene (5 bases). Germline CDR1 LNHDA, CDR2 SQIVND (reference sequence). The CDR3 covers 15 residues. Trimming shortened V by 3 bases and J by 4 bases, and 13 bases separated the two germline ends.

The chain recombines TRBV7-9 with TRBJ1-5; D call uncertain. There are 17 residues in the CDR3. Per the germline V gene, CDR1 is SEHNR and CDR2 is FQNEAQ (reference sequence). V lost 4 bases and J lost 1, with 17 bases in between. The CDR3 protein is CASSSAGEWASNQPQHF. CDR3 sequence (DNA): TGTGCCAGCAGCTCGGCCGGGGAGTGGGCCAGCAATCAGCCCCAGCATTTT. Using reference TRBV7-9 and TRBJ1-5 for the parts outside the CDR3, the full variable domain is DTGVSQNPRHKITKRGQNVTFRCDPISEHNRLYWYRQTLGQGPEFLTYFQNEAQLEKSRLLSDRFSAERPKGSFSTLEIQRTEQGDSAMYLCASSSAGEWASNQPQHFGDGTRLSIL.

This chain uses TRBV7-9 with TRBJ2-7; 7 positions match TRBD1. V lost 5 bases, J lost 0 bases, and 7 bases stayed unmatched. CDR3 length: 15 amino acids. CDR1 is SEHNR and CDR2 is FQNEAQ in the germline V gene (reference sequence). CDR3 bases: TGTGCCAGCAGCGTAGGACAGGCTTACTCCTACGAGCAGTACTTC. Protein product: CASSVGQAYSYEQYF.

This clone appeared a few times. This chain links TRBV7-2 with TRBJ1-2, with D hard to call. Germline CDR1 reads SGHTA; CDR2 reads FQGNSA. V shed 1 base and J shed 8 bases, with 5 bases lying between them. The CDR3 sequence is 11 residues long. CDR3 bases: TGTGCCAGCAGCTTAGGAACAGGCTACACCTTC. Translation gives CASSLGTGYTF.

The chain uses TRBV7-8 and TRBJ1-5, with D possibly being TRBD1 (5 bases). Germline V gene sequence: CDR1 SGHVS, CDR2 FQNEAQ. The V and J ends lost 5 bases and 2 bases respectively, with 16 bases between them. CDR3 length: 16 amino acids. In DNA, the CDR3 is TGTGCCAGCAGCCACCGGGAGGGAGGGGGCAATCAGCCCCAGCATTTT. Protein sequence: CASSHREGGGNQPQHF.

The chain has TRBV7-6 and TRBJ1-1, with D unresolved. Germline values: CDR1 SGHVS, CDR2 FNYEAQ. Trimming took off 1 base at V and 7 bases at J, with 7 bases between the two ends. This CDR3 is 12 amino acids long. CDR3 amino acids: CASSLVGGEAFF. CDR3 in DNA: TGTGCCAGCAGCTTAGTAGGAGGTGAAGCTTTCTTT.

The genes are TRBV19 and TRBJ2-7; D ambiguous. The CDR3 is 16 residues long. Deletions cut 0 bases from V and 0 bases from J, with 12 bases between. CDR1 and CDR2 from the germline V gene are LNHDA and SQIVND (reference sequence). Here the CDR3 reads CASSIEAAVPSYEQYF. CDR3 DNA sequence: TGTGCCAGTAGTATAGAGGCGGCCGTTCCCTCCTACGAGCAGTACTTC.